This T cell receptor beta chain derives from a study of T cells and copy number aberrations in small-cell lung cancer (dated by TCRdb to the early 2020s). At the level of the whole study: TCR repertoire sequencing was paired with whole-exome sequencing of the same tumor regions to relate T cell metrics to mutations and copy number aberrations. Tumor TCR data existed for about 17 patients, and 14 to 15 patients had TCR data from both tumor tissue and normal tissue.

Of note for this clone: The antigen it recognizes is unknown. No much larger clone exists at a distance of one base, and base qualities are not known.

Donors were patients with limited-stage small-cell lung cancer who underwent surgical resection in Hangzhou, China, between about 2007 and 2020. Every donor underwent upfront surgery with no preoperative chemotherapy or radiotherapy, and no donor received immunotherapy either before or after surgery. In the sequenced cohort of 15 to 20 patients, every patient was either a smoker or a heavy second-hand smoker. Adjacent normal lung tissue was taken at least 2 cm away from the tumor margin, and two pathologists confirmed morphologically that the tissue was free of malignant cells. The study used multi-region TCR-beta sequencing of resected limited-stage small-cell lung cancers together with tumor-adjacent lung tissue to characterize T cell repertoire heterogeneity. The AllPrep DNA/RNA FFPE Kit (Qiagen) was used to extract genomic DNA from the FFPE tissue. The CDR3, cysteine through phenylalanine, is 16 amino acids long. Here the CDR3 DNA is all that survives: 48 bases in frame from base 1. The V end loses 3 bases and the J end loses 3 bases, and a stretch of 15 bases separates them. CDR1 and CDR2, per the germline V gene (reference sequence), are LNHNV and YYDKDF.

Overall study results and their limits: Every specimen was formalin-fixed paraffin-embedded tissue, a material known to introduce sequencing artifacts. The study was limited by a small sample size because surgical resection is uncommon in small-cell lung cancer, and validation of the findings is required. Compared with adjacent lung tissue, tumors showed lower T-cell density, richness and clonality, although the density difference was not significant.

The immunoSEQ hsTCRB Kit was used with multiplexed V- and J-gene primers to amplify TCR-beta CDR3 regions from genomic DNA. Unique DNA barcodes were added in a second PCR, and the samples were pooled together with a negative control and a positive control. The pooled TCR-beta libraries were sequenced using a 150-cycle paired-end protocol on an Illumina MiSeq. On the authors' methods: Raw sequencing data were processed by Adaptive Biotechnologies into a report with normalized, annotated TCR-beta repertoires. T-cell density was computed as TCR-beta templates normalized to usable DNA, which was estimated by amplifying housekeeping genes. Richness was defined as the count of unique rearrangements, and clonality was defined as 1 minus Pielou's evenness. Drawn from immuneACCESS, this table holds only the in-frame rearrangements with V and J called that TCRdb kept. Clones are partly lost; checked studies trace under half to an unresolved V gene and leave the rest unexplained. V and J calls and clone size are copied from that table; D and trimming were computed from the DNA. The sample table contains more than 9,500 clones; only one count was recorded for 60% to 80% of them. The ten most abundant clones make up around a third of the sample.

The receptor chain draws on TRBV15 and TRBJ1-5; no D gene call is confident. The sample consisted of normal tissue next to the tumor. The source is a man in his sixties with small cell lung cancer. The nucleotides are TGTGCCACCAGCAGCAGCAAAAAGGACCTCAATCAGCCCCAGCATTTT. This sequence encodes CATSSSKKDLNQPQHF.